Included here is one T cell receptor (beta chain) sequence, with context. This clone was picked up a small number of times. Its antigen target is currently unknown. Qualities for individual bases were not recorded, and no much larger clone is one base off. The sample contains more than one DNA sequence encoding this CDR3. The CDR3, cysteine through phenylalanine, is 13 amino acids long. Only the CDR3 DNA is retained, 39 bases long and in frame from the first base. The V and J ends are trimmed by 8 bases and 3 bases, leaving 14 bases between them. CDR1 and CDR2 (MNHEY, SMNVEV) derive from the germline V gene (reference sequence). The time point label corresponds to: about 28 days (+/-7) after the second vaccine dose. Because spike-specific TCR depth and breadth did not differ between the two schedules, AZD1222 recipients who got a second dose at roughly 4 weeks were pooled with those who got a second dose at roughly 12 weeks. Vaccinee samples came from UK trials COV001 and COV002, including a single-blind randomized controlled phase 2/3 trial of AZD1222 (ChAdOx1 nCoV-19) in healthy adults. Trial participant PBMC samples were collected at day 0 and day 28 after the second dose for TCRbeta chain sequencing.

These data belong to a study of T cell responses to AZD1222 COVID-19 vaccine (dated by TCRdb to the early 2020s). Looking at the study overall: TCR sequencing was performed for 230 to 250 trial participants, of whom about 200 were given two doses of AZD1222 and around 26 were given two doses of MenACWY control vaccine. Trial participants were enrolled by age into 18-55, 56-69 and 70-plus year subgroups, with around 150, 28 and 57 TCR-sequenced participants respectively. The research as a whole found: Participants were mostly white British, with more females than males. The authors suggested clonal diversity may have been underestimated. In the small 56-69-year group, the increase in depth fell short of significance, most likely because of low power. After two AZD1222 doses, both the breadth and the depth of spike-specific TCRs were significantly higher than at day 0 and than in MenACWY recipients. The vaccine-associated CD4 TCRs covered the entire spike protein, and the dominant responses fell in regions 160-218 and 743-854. No day 14 peak-response samples were available, so repertoires were characterized only after the peak T cell response. Only a handful of AZD1222 recipients were SARS-CoV-2 seropositive at baseline, limiting conclusions about previously exposed vaccinees. Nearly half of unique spike-specific TCRs reportedly recognized epitopes outside regions mutated in the B.1.351 and B.1.1.7 variants.

The CDR3 regions of human TCRbeta chains were analyzed by immunosequencing. The original pipeline was this. TCRs in the repertoires were compared against a reference library of SARS-CoV-2-specific TCRs that had been generated with the MIRA antigen-specificity platform. Breadth meant the fraction of unique TCRs that were SARS-CoV-2-associated, whereas depth meant the fraction of total T cells that were SARS-CoV-2-associated. Using the MIRA data, every spike-specific TCR was mapped to the spike region that the TCR reacted to and assigned to either a CD4 or a CD8 class. Log10-transformed breadth and depth values were compared by one-way ANOVA with Sidak's multiple comparisons tests. Sourced from immuneACCESS, this table was stored by TCRdb with only in-frame sequences that have V and J called. A share of the clones is absent; for the studies checked, an unresolved V gene accounts for under half, and the remainder has no known explanation. That table gives V, J and clone size, and the DNA gave D and trimming. Counted in this sample were approximately 100,000 clones; roughly 87% of them appeared once. The ten largest clones capture around 2.3% of the sample.

The TCR comes from an adult who received the AZD1222 COVID-19 vaccine. Recombination joined TRBV27 with TRBJ2-7; there is no confident call for the D gene. Here the sequenced sample was peripheral blood, taken 28 days after the second AZD1222 dose. In nucleotides, the sequence is TGTGCCAGCGGAAAGGGTAGCCTCTACGAGCAGTACTTC. It translates as CASGKGSLYEQYF.